A selection of T cell receptor beta chains follows, all from one sample in a study of post-analysis software for immune sequencing data. MiXCR, run by TCRdb on the PCR reads, gives a single entry per CDR3 protein. This table holds approximately 770,000 distinct CDR3 sequences, just over 45% found once. The sample consisted of blood. Receptors originate from a girl aged 10-17 years with multiple sclerosis. CDR3s leave out the opening cysteine and the closing phenylalanine or tryptophan. The D gene is left open where the match is weak.

-	TRBV21-1	ASSKATTGPYEQY
-	TRBV20-1	SASGGNQPQH
-	TRBV11-2	ASSLDGRIEETQY
-	TRBV7-9	ASNQLPPDGHT
-	TRBV2	ASSEGLAKNIQY
-	TRBV7-9	ASSLASSNFNEQF
-	TRBV11-3	ASSLAPSGEQF
TRBD2	TRBV2	ASRVCAGGPSEQF
TRBD1	TRBV6-1	ASSVTGPYGYT
-	TRBV5-6	ASSPGTTNTEAF
-	TRBV3-1	ASSQDSPNPTDTQY
-	TRBV12-3/TRBV12-4	ASRYIGTDTQY
-	TRBV29-1	SGCLMNTEAF
-	TRBV15	ATSSGGGSHGYT
-	TRBV15	ATSRDIGEDSYEQY
-	TRBV5-1	ASSSTRSGANVLT
-	TRBV29-1	SVEAGLNQPQH
-	TRBV20-1	SARDRAGTSGAYNEQF
TRBD1	TRBV20-1	SARDATGLEIGYT
-	TRBV10-3	AISEGDTEAF
TRBD2	TRBV5-1	ASSLTASGRSPSINEQF
-	TRBV27	ASSLKEGGSYEQY
TRBD1	TRBV10-3	AIGDRGPYEQY
-	TRBV27	ASSLGQFNQPQH
-	TRBV6-1	ASRVTATGELF
-	TRBV6-2/TRBV6-3	ASSYYWEQF
-	TRBV2	ASSEGGWNIQY
TRBD2	TRBV6-6	ASSTRLAGGYEQY
TRBD2	TRBV20-1	SARVVAGGNEQF
TRBD2	TRBV28	ASEGTSGGDTQY
TRBD2	TRBV3-1	ASSQGSGRYEQY
TRBD1	TRBV5-1	ASSARTGVDEKLF
TRBD2	TRBV29-1	SVLGLVAETQY
TRBD1	TRBV6-5	ASSSGDRGFLNTEAF
-	TRBV6-1	ASSEAMPGTIHEQF
-	TRBV28	ASSSGRITYGYT
TRBD2	TRBV6-4	ASSGLAGEGTDTQY
-	TRBV5-1	ASSLPGGRDEQF
-	TRBV27	ASSFSKFETQY
-	TRBV4-1	ASSQDPDTEAF
-	TRBV14	ASSVSRNTEAF
-	TRBV5-5	ASSLESMNTEAF
-	TRBV7-2	ASSLEVQGGGYT
-	TRBV27	ASSDYRNMNTEAF
-	TRBV12-3/TRBV12-4	ASSLGQSYQPQH
TRBD1	TRBV6-1	ASSPPTGDNSPLH
TRBD1	TRBV2	ASTTWGTATYEQY
-	TRBV19	ASSPAEGEVNTEAF
-	TRBV7-9	ASSFKSSYNEQF
TRBD1	TRBV15	ATSSWTLTGETQY
TRBD1	TRBV28	ASSPGTDSYEQY
-	TRBV29-1	SANRDPEAF
-	TRBV5-6	ASSQGVFNEQF